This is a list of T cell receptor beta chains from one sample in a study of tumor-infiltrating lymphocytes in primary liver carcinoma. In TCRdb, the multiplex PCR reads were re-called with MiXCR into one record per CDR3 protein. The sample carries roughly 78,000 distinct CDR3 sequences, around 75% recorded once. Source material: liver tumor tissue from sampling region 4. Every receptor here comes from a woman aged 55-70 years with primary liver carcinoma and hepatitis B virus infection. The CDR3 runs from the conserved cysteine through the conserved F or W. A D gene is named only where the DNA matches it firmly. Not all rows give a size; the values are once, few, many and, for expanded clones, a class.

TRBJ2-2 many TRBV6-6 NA TGTGCCAGTGCGATTCGCGGTGGCGGGGAGCTGTTTTTT CASAIRGGGELFF
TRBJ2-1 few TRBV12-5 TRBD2 TGTGCTAGTGGTCCCGGACTAGCGGGAGGCCTCGATGAGCAGTTCTTC CASGPGLAGGLDEQFF
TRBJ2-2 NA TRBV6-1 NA TGCGCCAGCAGTGAAGTGGTGGCGGGAAGGCCCATCGGGGAGCTGTTTTTT CASSEVVAGRPIGELFF
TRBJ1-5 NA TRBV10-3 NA TGTACCGTTGGGGGGCAGGATAATCAGCCCCAGCATTTT CTVGGQDNQPQHF
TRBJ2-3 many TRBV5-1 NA TGCGCCAGCAGCCGGGACCATGCCACAGATACGCAGTATTTT CASSRDHATDTQYF
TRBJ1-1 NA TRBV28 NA TGTGTCAGCAGTTTAAGCATTGAAGCTTTCTTT CVSSLSIEAFF
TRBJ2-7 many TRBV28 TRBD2 TGTGCCAGCAGACCTAGCGGGAGAACTGGGAGGGAGCAGTACTTC CASRPSGRTGREQYF
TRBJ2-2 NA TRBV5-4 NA TGTGCCATCAGCGGGGGACAGCACGCCGGGGAGCTGTTTTTT CAISGGQHAGELFF
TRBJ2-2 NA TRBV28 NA TGTGCCAGCGGGGGGGGCAGGGCTGGGGTGACCGGGGAGGTGTTTTTT CASGGGRAGVTGEVFF
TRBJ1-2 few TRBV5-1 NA TGCGCCAGCAGACCCGAGTGGGGTAACTATGGCTACACCTTC CASRPEWGNYGYTF
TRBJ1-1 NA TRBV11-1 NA TGTACCAACAGCTTAGGACGACGACAGAGCGAAGCTTTCTTT CTNSLGRRQSEAFF
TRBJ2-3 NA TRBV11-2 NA TGCGCCAACAGCTTAGGTCGAGGAGATACGCAGTATTTT CANSLGRGDTQYF
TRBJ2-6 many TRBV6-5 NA TGTGCCAGCAGTCAAACAACCTCTGGGGCCAACGTCCTGACTTTC CASSQTTSGANVLTF
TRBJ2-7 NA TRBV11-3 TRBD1 TGTGCCAGCAGCCCTGGGACAGAGGGTAGCTACGAGCAGTACTTC CASSPGTEGSYEQYF
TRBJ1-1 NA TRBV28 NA TGTGCCAGCAGCCCGACGAGGCAGGGTAACAATGAAGCTTTCTTT CASSPTRQGNNEAFF